What follows are 17 T cell receptor beta chains derived from one specimen sequenced in a study of CD8+ T cells in alopecia areata. Extracted RNA was reverse transcribed into cDNA, the sequencing template. Libraries were prepared by immunoSEQ multiplex PCR; TCRdb keeps only in-frame clonotypes and omits some of them. The sample holds some 120,000 clones, approximately 58% seen once. The specimen comprised CD4+ T cells sorted from blood, sampled at week 0. All receptors derive from a human donor with alopecia areata.

This clone was counted a few times. The chain carries TRBV5-8 and TRBJ2-2; TRBD1 matches 8 bases. V trimming: 0 bases; J trimming: 5 bases; junction bases outside the gene matches: 9. The CDR3 has 17 residues. Germline V gives CDR1 SGHTS, CDR2 YDEGEE. CDR3 residues: CASSLGDRPAGTGELFF. The CDR3 DNA is TGTGCCAGCAGCTTGGGGGACAGGCCTGCGGGGACCGGGGAGCTGTTTTTT.

This chain connects TRBV7-9 to TRBJ1-2; perhaps TRBD1 as D (5 bases). This CDR3 contains 13 residues. Trimming pared 6 bases from V and 8 bases from J, leaving 16 bases between. Germline V lookup: CDR1 SEHNR, CDR2 FQNEAQ (reference sequence). The CDR3 DNA reads as TGTGCCAGCAGACCCGGACACCAGGGAGGCTACACCTTC. It is translated as CASRPGHQGGYTF.

There are a few counts of this clone. The V call is TRBV6-1, the J call TRBJ1-2; D unclear. Germline V gene sequence: CDR1 MNHNS, CDR2 SASEGT. The germline V and J ends were trimmed by 7 bases and 6 bases, with 12 bases remaining between them. This CDR3 spans 12 amino acids. The CDR3 DNA reads TGTGCCAGCACGCTTCAGCGGGATGGCTACACCTTC. Protein: CASTLQRDGYTF.

The rearrangement links TRBV2 to TRBJ2-1; TRBD2 matches 10 bases. Germline values: CDR1 SNHLY, CDR2 FYNNEI. V shed 10 bases, J shed 0 bases, and the junction held 12 bases outside the gene matches. The CDR3 spans 17 residues. CDR3 sequence: CATQRASGSLSYNEQFF. For the CDR3, the DNA is TGTGCCACCCAACGGGCTAGCGGGAGCCTCTCCTACAATGAGCAGTTCTTC. Filled out from reference TRBV2 and TRBJ2-1, the complete variable domain reads EPEVTQTPSHQVTQMGQEVILRCVPISNHLYFYWYRQILGQKVEFLVSFYNNEISEKSEIFDDQFSVERPDGSNFTLKIRSTKLEDSAMYFCATQRASGSLSYNEQFFGPGTRLTVL.

CDR3 region: CASSQVVGGGVQETQYF. The CDR3 DNA sequence: TGTGCCAGCAGCCAAGTGGTAGGGGGGGGCGTCCAAGAGACCCAGTACTTC. The chain joins TRBV4-2 to TRBJ2-5, with D possibly matching TRBD2 (7 bases). Trimming stripped 1 base from V and 1 base from J, with 16 bases between. From germline, CDR1 is LGHNA and CDR2 YNFKEQ. The CDR3 is made up of 17 amino acids.

This sequence joins TRBV6-1 and TRBJ2-5; TRBD1 agrees at 8 bases. This CDR3 is 13 amino acids long. Germline V gene data show CDR1 as MNHNS and CDR2 as SASEGT. J was trimmed by 1 base and V by 7 bases; bases with no gene match: 2. The CDR3 here is CASKTGGQETQYF. The DNA for the CDR3 is TGTGCCAGCAAAACAGGGGGCCAAGAGACCCAGTACTTC.

The rearrangement joins TRBV2 to TRBJ1-2; 7 bases fit TRBD1. This CDR3 region has 16 residues. Germline V gene sequence: CDR1 SNHLY, CDR2 FYNNEI. V trimming: 1 base; J trimming: 2 bases; junction bases outside the gene matches: 7. The CDR3 spells CASSEVWRGRNYGYTF. In nucleotides, the CDR3 is TGTGCCAGCAGTGAAGTTTGGAGGGGGCGCAACTATGGCTACACCTTC.

The chain links TRBV4-1 to TRBJ1-2; D is unclear. Germline V gives CDR1 MGHRA, CDR2 YSYEKL. Between the trimmed V and J ends, which lost 5 bases and 1 base, there was a span of 11 bases. The CDR3 loop spans 14 amino acids. The CDR3 nucleotides read TGCGCCAGCAGCACCCACAGAGATAACTATGGCTACACCTTC. It yields the protein CASSTHRDNYGYTF.

The chain links TRBV7-9 to TRBJ2-1; 7 bases are shared with TRBD1. Per germline, CDR1 SEHNR and CDR2 FQNEAQ (reference sequence). The CDR3 extends over 16 amino acids. V gave up 5 bases and J gave up 7 bases; unmatched junction bases: 14. The DNA of the CDR3 is TGTGCCAGCAGCCCCCGGGGACAGAGAAGTGTAAATGAGCAGTTCTTC. Amino acid sequence: CASSPRGQRSVNEQFF.

A few counts support this clone. The chain has TRBV4-3 and TRBJ2-6; 11 positions match TRBD2. Losses at the gene ends were 4 bases for V and 0 bases for J; bases not matched to a gene: 2. Germline V CDR1 and CDR2: LGHNA, YSLEER. The CDR3 contains 17 residues. CDR3 protein: CASSRGTSGSGANVLTF. The CDR3 bases are TGCGCCAGCAGCCGCGGGACTAGCGGCTCTGGGGCCAACGTCCTGACTTTC.

The chain couples TRBV30 to TRBJ1-2; D might be TRBD1 (6 bases). Trimming left V 0 bases short and J 7 bases short, with 18 bases between. Germline assignment: CDR1 GTSNPN and CDR2 SVGIG (reference sequence). The CDR3 runs 15 residues. The CDR3 DNA reads TGTGCCTGGAGTGTACTTCCCGGGGGCGCGGTTGGCTACACCTTC. Translating gives CAWSVLPGGAVGYTF.

In the case of this clone: The junction departs from germline at one end; a sequencing error may be responsible. The gene calls are TRBV29-1 and TRBJ2-3, with a weak D call TRBD1 (6 bases). This CDR3 has 12 amino acids. In germline, CDR1 is SQVTM, CDR2 ANQGSEA. The CDR3 region has the DNA TGCAGCGCTGAAACTCAGGGGAATACGCAGTATTTT. Protein: CSAETQGNTQYF.

The J gene is TRBJ2-3, the V gene TRBV5-4; 10 bases agree with TRBD2. The CDR3 consists of 17 residues. Unmatched junction bases numbered 10, after V lost 0 bases and J lost 6 bases. Germline V CDR1 and CDR2: SGHNT, YYREEE (reference sequence). The CDR3 sequence: CASSLDSGAGGSDTQYF. In DNA, the CDR3 is TGTGCCAGCAGCTTGGATTCGGGAGCGGGAGGGTCCGATACGCAGTATTTT.

This clone has only a few counts. The chain links TRBV2 to TRBJ2-3; no clear D. Germline CDR1 reads SNHLY; CDR2 reads FYNNEI. V was clipped by 5 bases and J by 0 bases, with 9 bases between them. The CDR3 contains 14 residues. The CDR3 loop is CASSIVTSTDTQYF. CDR3 bases: TGTGCCAGCAGTATTGTTACTAGCACAGATACGCAGTATTTT.

V is TRBV5-4 and J is TRBJ2-2, with 11 bases lining up with TRBD1. The CDR3 totals 16 residues. Germline V CDR1 and CDR2: SGHNT, YYREEE (reference sequence). The V and J ends lost 6 bases and 5 bases, in that order; junction bases with no gene match: 9. DNA for the CDR3: TGTGCCAGCAAAAGCTCCGGGACAGGGGGTACCGGGGAGCTGTTTTTT. Translating it yields CASKSSGTGGTGELFF.

The chain couples TRBV28 to TRBJ2-4; TRBD2 matches at 11 bases. J gave up 4 bases and V 7 bases, and 6 bases lay outside the gene matches. The CDR3 spans 15 residues. Germline assignment: CDR1 MDHEN and CDR2 SYDVKM. The chain's CDR3 is CASTLAGGRKNIQYF. The CDR3 DNA reads TGTGCCAGCACCCTAGCGGGAGGTCGGAAAAACATTCAGTACTTC. Full variable domain (rest looked up from reference TRBV28 and TRBJ2-4): DVKVTQSSRYLVKRTGEKVFLECVQDMDHENMFWYRQDPGLGLRLIYFSYDVKMKEKGDIPEGYSVSREKKERFSLILESASTNQTSMYLCASTLAGGRKNIQYFGAGTRLSVL.

The CDR3 reads CASSPWTVTNEQFF. The CDR3 region has the DNA TGTGCCAGCAGCCCTTGGACAGTAACCAATGAGCAGTTCTTC. The chain couples TRBV7-2 to TRBJ2-1; D may be TRBD1 (6 bases). Germline V gene lookup returns CDR1 SGHTA and CDR2 FQGNSA. V was clipped by 5 bases and J by 6 bases, with 14 bases between them. The CDR3 covers 14 residues.